The entry below gives a single T cell receptor (beta chain) sequence along with its context. As originally analysed: Using reference gene primer amplification, nucleated cell counts were estimated. Repertoires were generated with immunoSEQ multiplex PCR, while TCRdb's copy carries only in-frame clones and drops some. That table is the source of V, J and clone size, and D and trimming were worked out from the DNA. The table records fewer than 200,000 clones, about 91% of them present only once. The V and J ends lost 4 bases and 5 bases, in that order; junction bases with no gene match: 3. The CDR3 covers 14 residues. CDR1 and CDR2 from the germline V gene are ENHRY and SYGVKD. This entry is derived from a study of blood T cell repertoires in COVID-19. As for the study in general: Acute and convalescent COVID-19 specimens originated in the United States, Italy and Spain. T cells, B-cell-depleted T cells, or PBMCs provided the cDNA or gDNA that served as material.

The specimen was peripheral blood. This sequence originates from a woman in her fifties or sixties who had recovered from COVID-19. This rearrangement joins TRBV10-3 to TRBJ2-1; 9 bases fit TRBD2. DNA for the CDR3: TGTGCCATCAGTGGATTAGCGGGGGACAATGAGCAGTTCTTC. Its translation is CAISGLAGDNEQFF.